The 22 T cell receptor beta chains below all came from one sample that was sequenced in a study of cytomegalovirus exposure and HLA in healthy donors. The PCR used 60 Vbeta and 13 Jbeta primers. TCRdb's copy holds only in-frame clones and misses some; the assay was immunoSEQ multiplex PCR. Among 140,000 to 150,000 clones listed, roughly 82% were seen once. Sequencing was performed on PBMCs. These receptors originate from a man aged 25 to 40 in good health and CMV-seronegative.

This clone was seen just once. Germline and junction disagree at one end, which may indicate a read error. The V call is TRBV10-3, the J call TRBJ2-5; D ambiguous. Germline V lookup: CDR1 ENHRY, CDR2 SYGVKD. The CDR3 length is 15 residues. The CDR3 bases are TGTGCCATCAGTGAGTCTGTCCTTTTAGGAGAGACCCTGTACTTC. Translating gives CAISESVLLGETLYF.

J is TRBJ1-5 and V is TRBV2; a weak D match, TRBD1 (5 bases). Trimming removed 4 bases at V and 5 bases at J, with 24 bases between. Germline CDR1 SNHLY, CDR2 FYNNEI. This CDR3 has 18 amino acids. The CDR3 reads CASSVNLWGSTNDQPQHF. The CDR3 DNA sequence: TGTGCCAGCAGTGTCAATCTTTGGGGCAGCACTAATGATCAGCCCCAGCATTTT. Variable domain in full (rest from reference TRBV2 and TRBJ1-5): EPEVTQTPSHQVTQMGQEVILRCVPISNHLYFYWYRQILGQKVEFLVSFYNNEISEKSEIFDDQFSVERPDGSNFTLKIRSTKLEDSAMYFCASSVNLWGSTNDQPQHFGDGTRLSIL.

Remarks on this clone: The identical CDR3 is also encoded by other nucleotide sequences in the sample. The chain carries TRBV9 and TRBJ1-6; no reliable D call. The CDR3 extends over 17 amino acids. Per germline, CDR1 SGDLS and CDR2 YYNGEE. Trimming cost V 4 bases and J 0 bases, with 14 bases left between them. The CDR3 loop is CASSLRQGGSYNSPLHF. CDR3 DNA sequence: TGTGCCAGCAGCCTAAGACAAGGTGGCTCCTATAATTCACCCCTCCACTTT.

J is TRBJ1-2 and V is TRBV21-1; the table's D gene call, TRBD1, was not cross checked with the DNA. TRBV21-1 is a recognized pseudogene. The CDR3 extends over 14 amino acids. CDR3 sequence (DNA): TGTGCCAGCACCCTGACAGGGGAGCGATGTGGCTACACCTTC. It specifies CASTLTGERCGYTF.

The chain joins TRBV5-1 to TRBJ2-1; D is ambiguous. CDR1 and CDR2 (germline): SGHRS, YFSETQ. Trimming removed 0 bases at V and 4 bases at J, with 8 bases between. The CDR3 is 14 residues long. The CDR3 DNA reads TGCGCCAGCAGCTTGGCCACAGCTTACAATGAGCAGTTCTTC. Encoded protein: CASSLATAYNEQFF.

This rearrangement joins TRBV5-4 to TRBJ1-6, with D perhaps TRBD1 (5 bases). The germline CDR1 and CDR2 sequences are SGHNT and YYREEE (reference sequence). This CDR3 region has 16 residues. Trimming stripped 5 bases from V and 0 bases from J, with 12 bases between. CDR3 region: CASSPGGTSYNSPLHF. In DNA, the CDR3 is TGTGCCAGCAGTCCGGGGGGGACCTCCTATAATTCACCCCTCCACTTT.

The CDR3 DNA sequence: TGTGCCAGCAGTTTAGCGTTTTCTGGCGGGGGGAATCGGGAGACCCAGTACTTC. Its protein product is CASSLAFSGGGNRETQYF. The V and J genes are TRBV27 and TRBJ2-5, with 8 bases fitting TRBD2. The germline gives CDR1 MNHEY, CDR2 SMNVEV (reference sequence). J lost 5 bases, V lost 2 bases, and 16 bases had no gene match. The CDR3 totals 18 residues.

CDR3 region: CASSIGHPRRTEAFF. DNA for the CDR3: TGTGCCAGTAGTATAGGTCACCCAAGGAGGACTGAAGCTTTCTTT. The gene calls are TRBV19 and TRBJ1-1; unclear D gene. V was clipped by 1 base and J by 5 bases, with 14 bases between them. The CDR3 runs 15 residues. CDR1 and CDR2 from the germline V gene are LNHDA and SQIVND (reference sequence).

This rearrangement joins TRBV5-7 to TRBJ1-6, with no clear D. Being an ORF, TRBV5-7 has a function that is uncertain. The ends were cut back, 3 bases at V and 13 bases at J, with 8 bases in the middle. The CDR3 spans 11 residues. The CDR3 coding sequence is TGTGCCAGCAGCTCTACCGGTCCCCTCCACTTT. Protein: CASSSTGPLHF.

CDR3 in amino acids: CASSPGQEYGYTF. The CDR3, as DNA: TGTGCCAGCAGCCCCGGACAGGAGTATGGCTACACCTTC. This chain links TRBV28 with TRBJ1-2; 7 positions match TRBD1. J gave up 5 bases and V 6 bases, and 6 bases lay outside the gene matches. Germline CDR1 is MDHEN and CDR2 is SYDVKM. The length of the CDR3 is 13 residues.

The CDR3 region is CSAETGGEQYF. DNA of the CDR3: TGCAGTGCAGAGACAGGGGGCGAACAGTACTTC. The genes are TRBV20-1 and TRBJ2-7; 10 bases align to TRBD1. This CDR3 contains 11 residues. V shed 6 bases and J 10 bases; nucleotides not matched to a gene: 6. Germline V gene sequence: CDR1 DFQATT, CDR2 SNEGSKA (reference sequence).

The V and J genes are TRBV6-5 and TRBJ2-1, with 7 positions matching TRBD2. Germline CDR1 reads MNHEY; CDR2 reads SVGAGI. CDR3 length: 15 residues. J was trimmed by 3 bases and V by 0 bases; bases with no gene match: 2. CDR3 sequence: CASSYSREVYNEQFF. CDR3 in DNA: TGTGCCAGCAGTTACTCCCGGGAGGTCTACAATGAGCAGTTCTTC.

The rearrangement joins TRBV10-2 to TRBJ2-1, with 14 bases that match TRBD2. This CDR3 spans 16 amino acids. J lost 4 bases, V lost 6 bases, and 5 bases had no gene match. The germline CDR1 and CDR2 sequences are WSHSY and SAAADI. The chain's CDR3 is CASSLTSGREYNEQFF. The CDR3 nucleotides read TGCGCCAGCAGCTTGACTAGCGGGAGGGAATACAATGAGCAGTTCTTC.

The J gene is TRBJ2-3, the V gene TRBV9; D possibly corresponds to TRBD2 (6 bases). V dropped 3 bases and J dropped 3 bases, with 11 bases sitting between them. CDR1 and CDR2 (germline): SGDLS, YYNGEE. CDR3 length: 14 amino acids. CDR3 sequence reads: CASSAGLGTDTQYF. Written as DNA, the CDR3 is TGTGCCAGCAGCGCGGGACTGGGAACAGATACGCAGTATTTT. The full variable domain, with the rest looked up from reference TRBV9 and TRBJ2-3, is DSGVTQTPKHLITATGQRVTLRCSPRSGDLSVYWYQQSLDQGLQFLIQYYNGEERAKGNILERFSAQQFPDLHSELNLSSLELGDSALYFCASSAGLGTDTQYFGPGTRLTVL.

The genes are TRBV7-2 and TRBJ2-1, with 9 bases lining up with TRBD2. This CDR3 has 15 residues. CDR1 SGHTA and CDR2 FQGNSA come from the germline V gene. V gave up 5 bases and J gave up 0 bases; unmatched junction bases: 2. CDR3 sequence (DNA): TGTGCCAGCAGCCCTAGCGGGGTCTCCTACAATGAGCAGTTCTTC. Translating it yields CASSPSGVSYNEQFF. Variable domain in full (rest from reference TRBV7-2 and TRBJ2-1): GAGVSQSPSNKVTEKGKDVELRCDPISGHTALYWYRQSLGQGLEFLIYFQGNSAPDKSGLPSDRFSAERTGGSVSTLTIQRTQQEDSAVYLCASSPSGVSYNEQFFGPGTRLTVL.

The chain couples TRBV5-4 to TRBJ2-1, with TRBD1 as a possible D gene (6 bases). This CDR3 contains 16 residues. V was cut by 2 bases and J by 3 bases, with 15 bases left in between. CDR1 and CDR2 from the germline V gene are SGHNT and YYREEE (reference sequence). The CDR3 spells CASSLETGKDYNEQFF. CDR3 DNA sequence: TGTGCCAGCAGCTTAGAAACAGGGAAGGACTACAATGAGCAGTTCTTC.

This clone was found once. This chain uses TRBV9 with TRBJ2-7; D might be TRBD1 (5 bases). The CDR3 runs 13 residues. Germline CDR1 is SGDLS and CDR2 is YYNGEE. Deletions cut 2 bases from V and 6 bases from J, with 12 bases between. The DNA for the CDR3 is TGTGCCAGCAGCGTGGTAGGGGCCGGCGAGCAGTACTTC. Its translation: CASSVVGAGEQYF.

This clone turned up a few times. The V and J genes are TRBV19 and TRBJ1-5; 7 nucleotides agree with TRBD1. V gave up 8 bases and J gave up 2 bases; unmatched junction bases: 6. Germline lookup yields CDR1 LNHDA and CDR2 SQIVND (reference sequence). CDR3 length: 14 amino acids. The chain's CDR3 is CASSRQGGNQPQHF. The CDR3 region has the DNA TGTGCCAGTTCCAGACAGGGAGGCAATCAGCCCCAGCATTTT.

This clone came up a few times. The J gene is TRBJ2-6, the V gene TRBV5-1, with a weak D call TRBD2 (5 bases). This CDR3 contains 18 residues. Looked up from germline, CDR1 is SGHRS and CDR2 is YFSETQ. V was shortened by 0 bases and J by 3 bases, with 16 bases between the two germline ends. The CDR3 protein is CASSLGRAGDYGANVLTF. The CDR3, as DNA: TGCGCCAGCAGCTTGGGGCGGGCGGGCGATTATGGGGCCAACGTCCTGACTTTC. Filled out from reference TRBV5-1 and TRBJ2-6, the complete variable domain reads KAGVTQTPRYLIKTRGQQVTLSCSPISGHRSVSWYQQTPGQGLQFLFEYFSETQRNKGNFPGRFSGRQFSNSRSEMNVSTLELGDSALYLCASSLGRAGDYGANVLTFGAGSRLTVL.

This chain joins TRBV5-4 and TRBJ2-7; TRBD2 matches at 9 bases. V dropped 0 bases and J dropped 2; count of bases not matched to a gene: 3. The CDR3 is 15 residues long. Germline CDR1 is SGHNT and CDR2 is YYREEE (reference sequence). The CDR3 loop reads CASSLGGGGAYEQYF. The CDR3, as DNA: TGTGCCAGCAGCTTGGGTGGCGGGGGGGCCTACGAGCAGTACTTC.

The chain has TRBV9 and TRBJ2-5, with D perhaps TRBD2 (5 bases). This CDR3 has 14 amino acids. V was shortened by 0 bases and J by 1 base, with 7 bases between the two germline ends. CDR1 and CDR2 from the germline V gene are SGDLS and YYNGEE. CDR3 sequence (DNA): TGTGCCAGCAGCGTAGTCGGACTCCAAGAGACCCAGTACTTC. It encodes CASSVVGLQETQYF.

The chain carries TRBV28 and TRBJ2-3, with TRBD1 as a possible D gene (6 bases). This CDR3 spans 14 amino acids. CDR1 is MDHEN and CDR2 is SYDVKM in the germline V gene. Trimming stripped 6 bases from V and 0 bases from J, with 10 bases between. The CDR3 DNA reads TGTGCCAGCAGCCAGGGGCAGAGCACAGATACGCAGTATTTT. It encodes CASSQGQSTDTQYF.